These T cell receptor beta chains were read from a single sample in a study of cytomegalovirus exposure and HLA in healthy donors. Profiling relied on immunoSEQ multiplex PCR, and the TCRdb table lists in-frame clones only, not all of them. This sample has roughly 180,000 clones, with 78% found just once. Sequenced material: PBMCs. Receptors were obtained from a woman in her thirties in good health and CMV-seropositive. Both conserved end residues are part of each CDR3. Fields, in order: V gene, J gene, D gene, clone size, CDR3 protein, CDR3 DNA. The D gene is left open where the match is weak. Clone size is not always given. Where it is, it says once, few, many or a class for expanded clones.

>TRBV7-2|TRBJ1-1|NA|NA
CASSNRRNTEAFF
TGTGCCAGCAGCAACCGGAGGAACACTGAAGCTTTCTTT
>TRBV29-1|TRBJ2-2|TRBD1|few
CTGWLGGEGGELFF
TGCACCGGCTGGCTAGGGGGCGAGGGCGGGGAGCTGTTTTTT
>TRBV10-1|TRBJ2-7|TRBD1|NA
CASSESRGQGPLGQYF
TGCGCCAGCAGTGAGTCAAGGGGACAGGGCCCCCTTGGGCAGTACTTC
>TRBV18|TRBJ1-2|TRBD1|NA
CASSPRKQGKAHYGYTF
TGTGCCAGCTCACCACGTAAACAGGGGAAGGCACACTATGGCTACACCTTC
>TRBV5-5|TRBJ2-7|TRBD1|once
CASSFGKPGQATYEQYF
TGTGCCAGCAGCTTTGGGAAGCCGGGACAGGCAACCTACGAGCAGTACTTC
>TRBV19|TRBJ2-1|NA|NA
CASSKGLSINEQFF
TGTGCCAGTAGTAAAGGACTGTCGATCAATGAGCAGTTCTTC
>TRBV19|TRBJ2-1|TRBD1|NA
CASYSGQGLGNEQFF
TGTGCCAGTTACTCGGGACAGGGTCTAGGAAATGAGCAGTTCTTC
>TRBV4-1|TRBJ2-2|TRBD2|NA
CASSPQIGGITGELFF
TGCGCCAGCAGCCCTCAAATCGGGGGGATCACCGGGGAGCTGTTTTTT
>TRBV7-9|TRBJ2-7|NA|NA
CASSLGRTTPEQYF
TGTGCCAGCAGCTTAGGTCGGACAACCCCCGAGCAGTACTTC
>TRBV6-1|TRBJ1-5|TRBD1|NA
CASSEAMRGLNQPQHF
TGTGCCAGCAGTGAAGCCATGAGGGGGCTTAATCAGCCCCAGCATTTT
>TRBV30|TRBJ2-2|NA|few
CAWKPAGVASTGELFF
TGTGCCTGGAAACCGGCCGGGGTAGCGAGCACCGGGGAGCTGTTTTTT
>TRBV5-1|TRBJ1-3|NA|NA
CASSLGRGQGNTIYF
TGCGCCAGCAGCTTGGGTCGCGGGCAGGGGAACACCATATATTTT
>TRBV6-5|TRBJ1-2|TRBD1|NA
CASSYSQGAMDGYTF
TGTGCCAGCAGTTACTCGCAGGGGGCAATGGATGGCTACACCTTC
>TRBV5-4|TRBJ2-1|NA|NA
CASSLASSYNEQFF
TGTGCCAGCAGCTTGGCCTCTAGTTACAATGAGCAGTTCTTC
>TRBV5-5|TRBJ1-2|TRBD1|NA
CASSETGSSFYGYTF
TGTGCCAGCAGCGAGACAGGGTCTTCGTTCTATGGCTACACCTTC
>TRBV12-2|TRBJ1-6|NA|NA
CASRLRQGARGASPLHF
TGTGCAAGTCGCTTACGACAGGGGGCGAGGGGAGCCTCACCCCTCCACTTT
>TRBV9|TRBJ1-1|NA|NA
CASSVGHMNTEAFF
TGTGCCAGCAGCGTTGGACATATGAACACTGAAGCTTTCTTT
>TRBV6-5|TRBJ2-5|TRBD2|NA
CASSGTRRGETQYF
TGTGCCAGCAGTGGGACTAGACGGGGAGAGACCCAGTACTTC
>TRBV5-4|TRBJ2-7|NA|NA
CASSLSGTGEQYF
TGTGCCAGCAGCTTAAGCGGGACAGGCGAGCAGTACTTC
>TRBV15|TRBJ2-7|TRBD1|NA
CATSRDRGYEQYF
TGTGCCACCAGCAGGGACAGGGGCTACGAGCAGTACTTC
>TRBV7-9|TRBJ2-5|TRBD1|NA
CASSHNRGIETQYF
TGTGCCAGCAGCCACAACAGGGGTATAGAGACCCAGTACTTC
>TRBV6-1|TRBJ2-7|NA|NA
CASTQGPTEQYF
TGTGCCAGCACGCAGGGCCCAACCGAGCAGTACTTC
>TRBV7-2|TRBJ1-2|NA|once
CASSLVGRPTYNGYTF
TGTGCCAGCAGCTTAGTGGGCCGCCCCACCTATAATGGCTACACCTTC
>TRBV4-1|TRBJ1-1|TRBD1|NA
CASSQTGTVNTEAFF
TGCGCCAGCAGCCAAACCGGGACAGTTAACACTGAAGCTTTCTTT
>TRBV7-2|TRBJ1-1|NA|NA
CASSLAMNTEAFF
TGTGCCAGCAGCCTAGCCATGAACACTGAAGCTTTCTTT
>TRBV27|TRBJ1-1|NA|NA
CASSLTGGNTEAFF
TGTGCCAGCAGCCTGACAGGCGGTAACACTGAAGCTTTCTTT
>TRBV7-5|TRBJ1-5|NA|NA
CARSFAGRRVQHF
TGTGCCAGAAGCTTCGCCGGCCGGCGGGTCCAGCATTTT
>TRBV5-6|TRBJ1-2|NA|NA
CASSLGQGITTYGYTF
TGTGCCAGCAGCTTGGGTCAGGGGATAACTACTTATGGCTACACCTTC
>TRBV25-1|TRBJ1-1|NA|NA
CASSATEAFF
TGTGCCAGCAGTGCAACTGAAGCTTTCTTT
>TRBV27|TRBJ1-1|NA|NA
CASSQRTGGAFF
TGTGCCAGCAGCCAACGGACGGGGGGGGCTTTCTTT
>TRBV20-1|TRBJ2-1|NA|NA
CSARTTWRTFF
TGCAGTGCAAGGACTACCTGGAGGACGTTCTTC
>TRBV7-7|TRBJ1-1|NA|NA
CATAWRLWSGRTEAFF
TGTGCTACCGCTTGGCGTCTCTGGTCTGGGAGGACTGAAGCTTTCTTT
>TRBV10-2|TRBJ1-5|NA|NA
CASSESPYPRTAISNQPQHF
TGCGCCAGCAGTGAGTCGCCATACCCTAGGACTGCTATTAGCAATCAGCCCCAGCATTTT
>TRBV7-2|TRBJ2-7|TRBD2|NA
CASSSWTRGEQYF
TGTGCCAGCAGCTCCTGGACTAGAGGCGAGCAGTACTTC
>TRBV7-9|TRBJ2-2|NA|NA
CASTNTGELFF
TGTGCCAGCACTAACACCGGGGAGCTGTTTTTT
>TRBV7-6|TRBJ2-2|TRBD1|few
CASSLESRGTGELFF
TGTGCCAGCAGCCTTGAATCCAGGGGGACCGGGGAGCTGTTTTTT
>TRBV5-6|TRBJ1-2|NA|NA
CASSFRRNAYGYTF
TGTGCCAGCAGCTTTAGGAGGAATGCCTATGGCTACACCTTC
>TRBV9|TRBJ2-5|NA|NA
CASSTPLSAQETQYF
TGTGCCAGCAGCACCCCCTTGAGTGCCCAAGAGACCCAGTACTTC
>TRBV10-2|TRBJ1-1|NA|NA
CASSPRGTFTEAFF
TGCGCCAGCAGTCCACGAGGGACTTTCACTGAAGCTTTCTTT
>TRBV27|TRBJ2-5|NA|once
CASSLDGEETQYF
TGTGCCAGCAGTTTAGACGGGGAGGAGACCCAGTACTTC
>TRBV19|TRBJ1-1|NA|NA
CASSPREGVGNTEAFF
TGTGCCAGTAGTCCCAGGGAGGGGGTTGGGAACACTGAAGCTTTCTTT
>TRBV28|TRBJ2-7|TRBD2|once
CASSLGRGWGYEQYF
TGTGCCAGCAGTTTAGGGAGGGGATGGGGGTACGAGCAGTACTTC
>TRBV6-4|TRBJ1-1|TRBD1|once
CAGTGRGTEAFF
TGTGCCGGGACAGGGAGAGGCACTGAAGCTTTCTTT
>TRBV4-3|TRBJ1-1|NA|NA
CASSQDPGSGEAFF
TGCGCCAGCAGCCAAGATCCAGGCTCGGGGGAAGCTTTCTTT
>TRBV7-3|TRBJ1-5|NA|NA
CASRDGTDGGQPQHF
TGTGCCAGCAGGGACGGGACTGACGGTGGGCAGCCCCAGCATTTT
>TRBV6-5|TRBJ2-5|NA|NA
CASSPGDRAQETQYF
TGTGCCAGCAGCCCGGGAGATCGCGCCCAAGAGACCCAGTACTTC
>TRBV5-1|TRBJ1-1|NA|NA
CASSLALRREVGDKTEAFF
TGCGCCAGCAGCTTGGCTCTTAGGAGGGAGGTTGGAGACAAGACTGAAGCTTTCTTT
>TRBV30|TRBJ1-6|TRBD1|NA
CAWSAYRGCNSPLHF
TGTGCCTGGAGTGCATACAGGGGTTGTAATTCACCCCTCCACTTT
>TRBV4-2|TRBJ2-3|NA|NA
CASSQVTGTQYF
TGTGCCAGCAGCCAAGTTACAGGGACGCAGTATTTT
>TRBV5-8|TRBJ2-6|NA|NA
CAPRVDRFSGANVLTF
TGTGCCCCCAGAGTGGACAGATTCTCTGGGGCCAACGTCCTGACTTTC
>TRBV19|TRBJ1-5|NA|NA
CASSAPPGRKGQPQHF
TGTGCCAGTAGCGCCCCACCGGGGAGGAAGGGCCAGCCCCAGCATTTT